The source of this TCR beta chain is a study of cytomegalovirus exposure and HLA in healthy donors. PCR was performed using 60 Vbeta and 13 Jbeta primers. Sequencing used immunoSEQ multiplex PCR; TCRdb keeps in-frame clones, though not all of them. The data hold around 180,000 clones, with around 75% observed a single time. The CDR3 has 13 residues. Looked up from germline, CDR1 is SEHNR and CDR2 is FQNEAQ (reference sequence). V lost 5 bases and J lost 10, with 15 bases in between. This clone was observed a single time. V usage is TRBV7-9 and J usage is TRBJ2-1; D uncertain. This receptor was taken from a woman between 50 and 59 years old in good health and CMV-seronegative. The sample taken for sequencing was PBMCs. CDR3 protein: CASSQTLVSEQFF. The CDR3, as DNA: TGTGCCAGCAGCCAAACGCTAGTCAGCGAGCAGTTCTTC.